This passage covers 13 T cell receptor beta chains from one sample sequenced in a study of T cell repertoires in cytomegalovirus infection. The antigens of these receptors remain unknown. Using its own MiXCR run on the reads, TCRdb lists one record per CDR3 protein. The sample has some 940,000 distinct CDR3 sequences, roughly 30% seen once. The sample in question was cultured CD8+ T cells from PBMCs, obtained from culture after CMV antigen stimulation. The receptors were gathered from a human donor in good health (CMV status not recorded). Some clones in this sample may be carry-over from other donors' samples.

The chain joins TRBV6-1 to TRBJ2-7; 8 nucleotides agree with TRBD1. Looked up from germline, CDR1 is MNHNS and CDR2 is SASEGT. The CDR3 runs 16 residues. After removal of 3 bases from V and 3 bases from J, the junction contained 10 bases not matched to a gene. The CDR3 protein is CASSEISGTGYYEQYF. CDR3 bases: TGTGCCAGCAGTGAGATATCCGGGACAGGCTACTACGAGCAGTACTTC.

At least ten counts were recorded for this clonotype. The chain carries TRBV6-6 and TRBJ2-5; no definite D call. Trimming took off 2 bases at V and 1 base at J, with 8 bases between the two ends. The CDR3 runs 14 residues. Germline values: CDR1 MNHNY, CDR2 SVGAGI (reference sequence). The chain's CDR3 is CASSYVRSQETQYF. The DNA for the CDR3 is TGTGCCAGCAGTTACGTGCGGTCCCAAGAGACCCAGTACTTC.

The V call is TRBV25-1, the J call TRBJ2-3, with TRBD1 as a possible D gene (5 bases). The germline V and J ends were trimmed by 0 bases and 0 bases, with 7 bases remaining between them. This CDR3 spans 15 amino acids. Germline values: CDR1 MGHDK, CDR2 SYGVNS. This CDR3 reads CASSEYGASTDTQYF. The CDR3 bases are TGTGCCAGCAGTGAATATGGGGCTAGCACAGATACGCAGTATTTT. Based on the CDR3 plus reference TRBV25-1 and TRBJ2-3, the full variable domain is EADIYQTPRYLVIGTGKKITLECSQTMGHDKMYWYQQDPGMELHLIHYSYGVNSTEKGDLSSESTVSRIRTEHFPLTLESARPSHTSQYLCASSEYGASTDTQYFGPGTRLTVL.

The V call is TRBV10-3, the J call TRBJ1-4, with D hard to call. Between the trimmed V and J ends, which lost 10 bases and 0 bases, there was a span of 15 bases. CDR3 length: 15 residues. CDR1 is ENHRY, CDR2 SYGVKD, per germline. This CDR3 is CATNDGNPTNEKLFF. The CDR3 bases are TGTGCCACGAACGACGGAAACCCAACTAATGAAAAACTGTTTTTT.

By frequency in the sample, this clonotype is medium-sized. This chain connects TRBV7-6 to TRBJ2-7; TRBD1 aligns across 7 bases. Trimming removed 5 bases from V and 6 bases from J; junction bases left unmatched: 10. The CDR3 has 14 amino acids. In germline, CDR1 is SGHVS, CDR2 FNYEAQ. CDR3 sequence reads: CASSPWARGTEQYF. The CDR3, as DNA: TGTGCCAGCAGCCCCTGGGCCAGGGGGACCGAGCAGTACTTC. The complete variable domain, with remaining parts taken from reference TRBV7-6 and TRBJ2-7, reads GAGVSQSPRYKVTKRGQDVALRCDPISGHVSLYWYRQALGQGPEFLTYFNYEAQQDKSGLPNDRFSAERPEGSISTLTIQRTEQRDSAMYRCASSPWARGTEQYFGPGTRLTVT.

This clonotype was counted only a few times. V is TRBV19 and J is TRBJ1-1; possibly TRBD1 for D (5 bases). Germline CDR1 is LNHDA and CDR2 is SQIVND (reference sequence). The V gene lost 3 bases and the J gene lost 5 bases, with 13 bases spanning the gap. This CDR3 region has 14 residues. The CDR3 protein is CASSISGGGTEAFF. The CDR3 DNA follows: TGTGCCAGTAGTATTTCGGGGGGAGGTACTGAAGCTTTCTTT. Using reference TRBV19 and TRBJ1-1 for the parts outside the CDR3, the full variable domain is DGGITQSPKYLFRKEGQNVTLSCEQNLNHDAMYWYRQDPGQGLRLIYYSQIVNDFQKGDIAEGYSVSREKKESFPLTVTSAQKNPTAFYLCASSISGGGTEAFFGQGTRLTVV.

This clonotype showed up just a few times. V is TRBV27 and J is TRBJ1-6, with D uncertain. Trimming pared 7 bases from V and 7 bases from J, leaving 14 bases between. In germline, CDR1 is MNHEY, CDR2 SMNVEV (reference sequence). The CDR3 loop spans 14 amino acids. The CDR3 coding sequence is TGTGCCAGCACCGAAGGAGGGTTGAATTCACCCCTCCACTTT. Its protein is CASTEGGLNSPLHF.

The chain is built from TRBV12-5 and TRBJ1-4; D gene uncertain. The germline V and J ends were trimmed by 4 bases and 8 bases, with 8 bases remaining between them. Germline V CDR1 and CDR2: LGHNT, FRNRAP. The CDR3 sequence is 12 residues long. The CDR3 sequence is CASGSKREKLFF. The CDR3 coding sequence is TGTGCTAGTGGTTCAAAAAGGGAAAAACTGTTTTTT.

The rearrangement joins TRBV10-3 to TRBJ1-6; no definite D call. The CDR3 contains 15 residues. Trimming removed 4 bases at V and 9 bases at J, with 16 bases between. Germline CDR1 is ENHRY and CDR2 is SYGVKD. CDR3 region: CAISAESVDRSPLHF. CDR3 nucleotides: TGTGCCATCAGTGCCGAATCGGTGGATCGTTCACCCCTCCACTTT.

The chain carries TRBV10-3 and TRBJ1-3; no clear D gene. Germline values: CDR1 ENHRY, CDR2 SYGVKD. The CDR3 sequence is 15 residues long. Trimming removed 3 bases from V and 0 bases from J, with 9 bases in between. The CDR3 DNA reads as TGTGCCATCAGTGAAGGTCAAACCTCTGGAAACACCATATATTTT. It is translated as CAISEGQTSGNTIYF.

This clonotype was seen a handful of times. V usage is TRBV27 and J usage is TRBJ1-5, with a possible D match to TRBD1 (5 bases). This CDR3 comprises 14 residues. V was trimmed by 4 bases and J by 3 bases, leaving 10 bases between them. Germline V CDR1 and CDR2: MNHEY, SMNVEV (reference sequence). The CDR3 loop reads CASSWGRNNQPQHF. As DNA, the CDR3 is TGTGCCAGCAGTTGGGGACGGAACAATCAGCCCCAGCATTTT.

The chain links TRBV7-9 to TRBJ2-1; D tentatively reads TRBD1 or TRBD2 (5 bases each). V was cut by 2 bases and J by 6 bases, with 11 bases left in between. The germline V gene has CDR1 SEHNR and CDR2 FQNEAQ (reference sequence). CDR3 length: 14 amino acids. CDR3 sequence reads: CASSLRRGGNEQFF. As DNA, the CDR3 is TGTGCCAGCAGCTTACGCCGGGGCGGCAATGAGCAGTTCTTC. Full variable domain (rest looked up from reference TRBV7-9 and TRBJ2-1): DTGVSQNPRHKITKRGQNVTFRCDPISEHNRLYWYRQTLGQGPEFLTYFQNEAQLEKSRLLSDRFSAERPKGSFSTLEIQRTEQGDSAMYLCASSLRRGGNEQFFGPGTRLTVL.

This clonotype was counted between two and nine times. This chain links TRBV7-3 with TRBJ2-1; the match to TRBD2 covers 13 bases. Germline V lookup: CDR1 SGHTA, CDR2 FQGTGA. The CDR3 is 15 amino acids. Unmatched junction bases numbered 5, after V lost 5 bases and J lost 7 bases. In nucleotides, the CDR3 is TGTGCCAGCAGCAAACTAGCGGGGGGGCCAAATGAGCAGTTCTTC. It is translated as CASSKLAGGPNEQFF.